The entry below describes one TCR beta chain. What it recognizes is unknown. This record comes from a study of cytomegalovirus exposure and HLA in healthy donors. The PCR had 60 Vbeta and 13 Jbeta primers. Original methodology: An analysis that came later counted 70 million to 100 million unique TCR beta chains, around 12 million shared. Profiling relied on immunoSEQ multiplex PCR, and the TCRdb table lists in-frame clones only, not all of them. The V and J calls and the clone size are those of that table, but D and trimming were determined from the DNA. The repertoire holds just over 150,000 clones, less than 90% seen once, with approximately 2% in the top ten. Losses at the gene ends were 2 bases for V and 3 bases for J; bases not matched to a gene: 3. This CDR3 contains 15 residues. CDR1 and CDR2 from the germline V gene are SGDLS and YYNGEE. Study observations and caveats: Some V segments, TRBV6-2 and TRBV6-3 among them, were indistinguishable and were therefore excluded. There were reportedly fewer N-insertions in an Asian-associated ancestry cluster than the approximately 640-donor mean, in a later analysis.

Sequenced input: PBMCs. The rearrangement links TRBV9 to TRBJ2-3; the match to TRBD1 covers 10 bases. This TCR came from a young woman in good health and CMV-seronegative. The CDR3 region has the DNA TGTGCCAGCAGCGTCCGGGACAGGGGAACAGATACGCAGTATTTT. Amino acid sequence: CASSVRDRGTDTQYF.